Below, 26 T cell receptor beta chains from the same sample are listed, as sequenced in a study of cytomegalovirus exposure and HLA in healthy donors. Primers included in the PCR were 60 Vbeta and 13 Jbeta primers. TCRdb's table, derived via immunoSEQ multiplex PCR, lists solely in-frame clones and lacks some. The table has over 200,000 clones, roughly 79% seen once. The sample comprised PBMCs. The receptor source for this set is a male donor in good health and CMV-seronegative.

The chain uses TRBV11-3 and TRBJ2-3; 9 positions match TRBD2. Germline V gene sequence: CDR1 SGHNT, CDR2 YENEEA. V lost 4 bases, J lost 1 base, and 3 bases stayed unmatched. There are 15 residues in the CDR3. CDR3 DNA: TGTGCCAGCAGCTCCTTAGCGGGGGGCACAGATACGCAGTATTTT. This translates into CASSSLAGGTDTQYF.

The chain joins TRBV28 to TRBJ1-2, with D unclear. The CDR3 loop spans 15 amino acids. Trimming shortened V by 5 bases and J by 3 bases, and 16 bases separated the two germline ends. Germline CDR1 reads MDHEN; CDR2 reads SYDVKM. For the CDR3, the DNA is TGTGCCAGCAGTGCGAGGGCCCCAAGGGACTATGGCTACACCTTC. Residues: CASSARAPRDYGYTF.

The gene calls are TRBV4-1 and TRBJ1-2; D not resolved. CDR3 length: 16 amino acids. Trimming removed 1 base from V and 3 bases from J, with 15 bases in between. Germline V gene data show CDR1 as MGHRA and CDR2 as YSYEKL. CDR3 bases: TGCGCCAGCAGCCAAGTGGCCTCGCGAGGAGACTATGGCTACACCTTC. This sequence encodes CASSQVASRGDYGYTF.

This chain connects TRBV5-6 to TRBJ2-5; the match to TRBD1 covers 7 bases. This CDR3 contains 19 residues. Germline CDR1 and CDR2: SGHDT and YYEEEE. After removal of 1 base from V and 1 base from J, the junction contained 16 bases not matched to a gene. The CDR3 DNA follows: TGTGCCAGCAGCTTGCGGCTGACATGGGCGACAGGGATCCAAGAGACCCAGTACTTC. Its protein product is CASSLRLTWATGIQETQYF.

J is TRBJ1-5 and V is TRBV23-1; no firm D call. TRBV23-1 carries the ORF label, with uncertain function. Trimming shortened V by 7 bases and J by 2 bases, and 12 bases separated the two germline ends. This CDR3 contains 14 residues. The CDR3: CASKFPNCNQPQHF. The CDR3 nucleotides read TGCGCCAGCAAATTCCCAAATTGCAATCAGCCCCAGCATTTT.

The rearrangement links TRBV30 to TRBJ1-2, with a weak D call TRBD1 (6 bases). The CDR3 has 14 residues. V lost 5 bases, J lost 4 bases, and 17 bases lay in between. Germline CDR1 and CDR2: GTSNPN and SVGIG (reference sequence). Here the CDR3 reads CAWEGGAQAYGYTF. Written as DNA, the CDR3 is TGTGCCTGGGAAGGGGGGGCGCAGGCCTATGGCTACACCTTC.

The chain carries TRBV6-5 and TRBJ2-7; TRBD1 agrees at 8 bases. This CDR3 has 12 amino acids. CDR1 MNHEY and CDR2 SVGAGI come from the germline V gene. The junction had 3 bases not matched to a gene; V was cut back by 4 bases and J by 7 bases. The CDR3 loop reads CASSSTGDEQYF. The CDR3, as DNA: TGTGCCAGCAGTTCGACAGGGGATGAGCAGTACTTC.

The V gene is TRBV28, the J gene TRBJ2-5; tentative D call: TRBD2 (5 bases). This CDR3 is 14 amino acids long. The germline V gene has CDR1 MDHEN and CDR2 SYDVKM. V lost 8 bases and J 2 bases, leaving 15 bases between the germline ends. CDR3 sequence: CASSTRTGQETQYF. The DNA of the CDR3 is TGTGCCAGCTCCACCAGGACTGGGCAAGAGACCCAGTACTTC. The full variable domain, rest sourced from reference TRBV28 and TRBJ2-5, is DVKVTQSSRYLVKRTGEKVFLECVQDMDHENMFWYRQDPGLGLRLIYFSYDVKMKEKGDIPEGYSVSREKKERFSLILESASTNQTSMYLCASSTRTGQETQYFGPGTRLLVL.

The rearrangement uses TRBV11-2 and TRBJ1-4; tentative D call: TRBD1 (5 bases). CDR1 SGHAT and CDR2 FQNNGV come from the germline V gene. With 5 bases removed from V and 2 bases from J, the gap between germline ends came to 9 bases. There are 14 residues in the CDR3. The CDR3 nucleotides read TGTGCCAGCAGCCCAGGGTGGACTAATGAAAAACTGTTTTTT. This encodes CASSPGWTNEKLFF.

V and J are TRBV28 and TRBJ2-7; tentatively, D is TRBD1 (6 bases). The CDR3 spans 14 residues. CDR1 and CDR2 from the germline V gene are MDHEN and SYDVKM. Deletions cut 2 bases from V and 0 bases from J, with 8 bases between. The CDR3 loop reads CASSLEGGSYEQYF. The DNA for the CDR3 is TGTGCCAGCAGTTTAGAAGGGGGCTCCTACGAGCAGTACTTC.

The gene calls are TRBV7-9 and TRBJ1-1; 9 bases map to TRBD1. The CDR3 spans 15 residues. CDR1 is SEHNR and CDR2 is FQNEAQ in the germline V gene (reference sequence). The V segment lost 5 bases and the J segment 5 bases; nucleotides outside the gene matches: 9. CDR3 sequence: CASSPRTGVETEAFF. CDR3 coding DNA: TGTGCCAGCAGCCCCCGGACAGGGGTGGAAACTGAAGCTTTCTTT.

V usage is TRBV7-9 and J usage is TRBJ2-1; 8 nucleotides line up with TRBD2. V was clipped by 5 bases and J by 3 bases; unmatched bases: 6. Germline CDR1 SEHNR, CDR2 FQNEAQ (reference sequence). There are 15 residues in the CDR3. The CDR3 nucleotides read TGTGCCAGCAGCGCCCGGGGGGGGGACTACAATGAGCAGTTCTTC. It yields the protein CASSARGGDYNEQFF.

V gene TRBV19 combines with J gene TRBJ2-5, with unresolved D. Germline V gives CDR1 LNHDA, CDR2 SQIVND (reference sequence). The CDR3 length is 14 residues. Trimming shortened V by 3 bases and J by 1 base, and 9 bases separated the two germline ends. CDR3 sequence reads: CASSISLFQETQYF. CDR3 nucleotides: TGTGCCAGTAGTATTTCCTTATTCCAAGAGACCCAGTACTTC.

This clone was found once. V is TRBV30 and J is TRBJ2-5; 9 bases map to TRBD1. This CDR3 is 13 amino acids long. The ends lost 1 base at V and 11 bases at J; junction bases unmatched: 8. Germline assignment: CDR1 GTSNPN and CDR2 SVGIG (reference sequence). The CDR3 bases are TGTGCCTGGAGTGAGGGACAGGGTGGAGAGCAGTACTTC. Translation: CAWSEGQGGEQYF.

The chain has TRBV10-1 and TRBJ2-2; 7 bases align to TRBD2. Trimming took 2 bases from V and 4 from J; bases not matched to a gene: 13. CDR3 length equals 18 residues. The germline V gene encodes CDR1 WNHNN and CDR2 SYGVQD (reference sequence). This CDR3 is CASSEPNTREASTGELFF. Here the CDR3 DNA reads TGCGCCAGCAGTGAGCCTAATACCCGGGAGGCGAGCACCGGGGAGCTGTTTTTT.

The rearrangement uses TRBV6-6 and TRBJ1-6, with no clear D. Germline lookup yields CDR1 MNHNY and CDR2 SVGAGI (reference sequence). CDR3 length equals 15 residues. With 5 bases removed from V and 6 bases from J, the gap between germline ends came to 14 bases. For the CDR3, the DNA is TGTGCCAGCAGTCCACTAACGAGCTCTAATTCACCCCTCCACTTT. Its protein is CASSPLTSSNSPLHF.

The chain carries TRBV11-3 and TRBJ1-1; weak D call: TRBD1 (5 bases). The CDR3 runs to 14 residues. Deletions cut 5 bases from V and 3 bases from J, with 13 bases between. The germline CDR1 and CDR2 sequences are SGHNT and YENEEA. Written as DNA, the CDR3 is TGTGCCAGCAGCCAGGGCCGCTTAGACACTGAAGCTTTCTTT. The encoded protein is CASSQGRLDTEAFF. Full variable domain (outside the CDR3, taken from reference TRBV11-3 and TRBJ1-1): EAGVVQSPRYKIIEKKQPVAFWCNPISGHNTLYWYLQNLGQGPELLIRYENEEAVDDSQLPKDRFSAERLKGVDSTLKIQPAELGDSAVYLCASSQGRLDTEAFFGQGTRLTVV.

The chain carries TRBV9 and TRBJ1-1; 7 positions agree with TRBD1. Germline CDR1 SGDLS, CDR2 YYNGEE. V trimming: 3 bases; J trimming: 5 bases; junction bases outside the gene matches: 13. The CDR3 totals 16 residues. The DNA for the CDR3 is TGTGCCAGCAGCGGAACCGCTGGAGTCAGGGGGACTGAAGCTTTCTTT. The encoded protein is CASSGTAGVRGTEAFF.

The J gene is TRBJ2-3, the V gene TRBV7-9; TRBD2 aligns across 7 bases. This CDR3 has 15 amino acids. In germline, CDR1 is SEHNR, CDR2 FQNEAQ (reference sequence). V was pared by 5 bases and J by 5 bases, with 10 bases of the junction left unmatched. The CDR3 sequence: CASSPWTSPLDTQYF. CDR3 nucleotide sequence: TGTGCCAGCAGCCCGTGGACTAGTCCCTTAGATACGCAGTATTTT.

The chain recombines TRBV12-5 with TRBJ2-3; 9 bases agree with TRBD2. Trimming cost V 3 bases and J 5 bases; bases outside gene matches: 3. The CDR3 is made up of 14 amino acids. Germline assignment: CDR1 LGHNT and CDR2 FRNRAP. The CDR3 region is CASGFGGGGDTQYF. The DNA of the CDR3 is TGTGCTAGTGGTTTTGGCGGGGGGGGAGATACGCAGTATTTT.

The chain uses TRBV12-5 and TRBJ2-6; 9 positions agree with TRBD1. Trimming removed 5 bases from V and 4 bases from J; junction bases left unmatched: 6. CDR1 and CDR2 (germline): LGHNT, FRNRAP. CDR3 length: 16 residues. CDR3 sequence (DNA): TGTGCTAGTGGTCCGGGACAGGGAGCCGGGGCCAACGTCCTGACTTTC. It translates to CASGPGQGAGANVLTF.

The rearrangement joins TRBV9 to TRBJ2-3; 8 bases agree with TRBD2. The germline V gene encodes CDR1 SGDLS and CDR2 YYNGEE. With 2 bases clipped from V and 0 bases from J, the junction kept 8 bases outside the gene matches. The CDR3 spans 17 residues. Here the CDR3 reads CASSVIAGSFSTDTQYF. The CDR3 nucleotides read TGTGCCAGCAGCGTGATAGCGGGGAGCTTTAGCACAGATACGCAGTATTTT.

The CDR3 bases are TGTGCCACCAGCACAGAACAGCTTCACCCCGCCCTCTACGAGCAGTACTTC. Amino acid sequence: CATSTEQLHPALYEQYF. This sequence joins TRBV15 and TRBJ2-7; D gene unclear. The V and J ends lost 4 bases and 3 bases respectively, with 22 bases between them. Per germline, CDR1 LNHNV and CDR2 YYDKDF (reference sequence). This CDR3 is built from 17 residues.

This clone was detected only a few times. The gene calls are TRBV9 and TRBJ2-3; the D gene is possibly TRBD1 (5 bases). The germline CDR1 and CDR2 sequences are SGDLS and YYNGEE. Trimming removed 0 bases from V and 0 bases from J, with 8 bases in between. CDR3 size: 15 residues. For the CDR3, the DNA is TGTGCCAGCAGCGTAGAGGGGTGGAGCACAGATACGCAGTATTTT. This codes for CASSVEGWSTDTQYF. Looking up the rest from reference TRBV9 and TRBJ2-3 gives the full variable domain: DSGVTQTPKHLITATGQRVTLRCSPRSGDLSVYWYQQSLDQGLQFLIQYYNGEERAKGNILERFSAQQFPDLHSELNLSSLELGDSALYFCASSVEGWSTDTQYFGPGTRLTVL.

This clone was detected a few times. The chain combines TRBV28 with TRBJ1-1; D is unclear. The germline CDR1 and CDR2 sequences are MDHEN and SYDVKM. The CDR3 has 13 residues. V was shortened by 7 bases and J by 3 bases, with 12 bases between the two germline ends. The CDR3 protein is CASTLGLDTEAFF. The CDR3 DNA reads TGTGCCAGCACCCTCGGACTTGACACTGAAGCTTTCTTT.

This clone has a single count. V usage is TRBV11-2 and J usage is TRBJ2-7; 7 bases match TRBD1. CDR3 length: 15 residues. The V gene end was trimmed by 5 bases and the J gene end by 1 base; junction bases not matched to a gene: 8. The germline gives CDR1 SGHAT, CDR2 FQNNGV. For the CDR3, the DNA is TGTGCCAGCAGCCCTCCCGGGACAGTATCCTACGAGCAGTACTTC. It encodes CASSPPGTVSYEQYF.